The sequence of this T cell receptor beta chain was determined in a study of identical twins. TCRdb used MiXCR to reprocess the 5' RACE reads, holding one entry per CDR3 protein. Of roughly 720,000 distinct CDR3 sequences listed, about 20% are singletons. This clonotype was counted only a few times. With V trimmed by 5 bases and J by 4 bases, 4 bases remained unmatched. Germline V lookup: CDR1 WSHSY, CDR2 SAAADI. The CDR3 totals 14 residues. The sample also formed part of further work on T cells expressing NK-cell markers.

The chain joins TRBV10-2 to TRBJ1-5; 8 bases are a match to TRBD1. Input material: PBMCs. The receptor's source is a woman younger than 30 in good health. In nucleotides, the CDR3 is TGCGCCAGCAGTATGACAGGGGAGAATCAGCCCCAGCATTTT. This translates into CASSMTGENQPQHF.